The entry below gives a single T cell receptor beta chain sequence along with its context. These data belong to a study of blood T cell repertoires in COVID-19. Study overall: Samples of COVID-19 (acute and convalescent) were obtained from the United States, Italy and Spain. PBMCs, B-cell-depleted T cells, or T cells were the source of the cDNA or gDNA that made up the material.

Data came from immunoSEQ multiplex PCR; TCRdb stores just in-frame clones and leaves some out. The sample holds 130,000 to 150,000 clones, 80% to 90% seen once. V lost 4 bases to trimming and J lost 7 bases; unmatched junction nucleotides: 10. CDR1 is SGHTA and CDR2 is FQGNSA in the germline V gene. This CDR3 is 15 amino acids long. The specimen sequenced was peripheral blood. This receptor was taken from a man between 60 and 75 years old with active or convalescent COVID-19. This sequence joins TRBV7-2 and TRBJ2-1, with 7 bases matching TRBD1. The CDR3 sequence: CASSYRNRGLNEQFF. CDR3 sequence (DNA): TGTGCCAGCAGCTACAGGAACAGGGGCCTAAATGAGCAGTTCTTC.